This paragraph covers one T cell receptor beta chain sequence. The antigen is undetermined. Germline CDR1 and CDR2: LNHDA and SQIVND (reference sequence). V was clipped by 4 bases and J by 0 bases, with 13 bases between them. The CDR3 is 16 amino acids. The entry originates in a study of T cell responses to AZD1222 COVID-19 vaccine. Only in-frame clones appear in the TCRdb table, and some are missing; sequencing was by immunoSEQ multiplex PCR. The profile shows 100,000 to 150,000 clones, about nine tenths of them singletons. General observations from the study: CD4 TCRs associated with vaccination spanned spike, dominating at 160-218 and 743-854.

The specimen was peripheral blood, collected on day 0 of AZD1222 vaccination. The chain joins TRBV19 to TRBJ2-1, with a tentative D call TRBD1 (6 bases). The clonotype was recovered from an adult in good health. CDR3 coding DNA: TGTGCCAGTAGTACGAACAGGGTCAGCTCCTACAATGAGCAGTTCTTC. Protein product: CASSTNRVSSYNEQFF.